The 5 T cell receptor beta chains reported below all come from one sample, sequenced in a study of beta chain features in type 1 diabetes. Of the isolated RNA, all was reverse transcribed, and so the sequenced material was expressed TCRB transcripts. Measured with immunoSEQ multiplex PCR; TCRdb has only the in-frame clones, and not every one. This table has around 140,000 clones, about 10% appearing once. Sequenced material: naive CD4+ T cells from blood. All receptors derive from a man between 18 and 29 years old in good health.

Only a few counts were recorded for this clone. V usage is TRBV4-3 and J usage is TRBJ1-2, with 9 bases aligning to TRBD1. This CDR3 spans 14 amino acids. Germline V gives CDR1 LGHNA, CDR2 YSLEER. With V trimmed by 3 bases and J by 8 bases, 7 bases remained unmatched. The DNA for the CDR3 is TGCGCCAGCAGCCAGGACAGGGGCGTGGGGGGCTACACCTTC. This codes for CASSQDRGVGGYTF.

This clone was detected only a few times. The CDR3 region has the DNA TGTGCCAGCAGCCCACCGACAGGGGGCGCCTACGAGCAGTACTTC. Protein: CASSPPTGGAYEQYF. J is TRBJ2-7 and V is TRBV28; the match to TRBD1 covers 10 bases. The CDR3 runs 15 residues. Losses at the gene ends were 6 bases for V and 2 bases for J; bases not matched to a gene: 7. Germline-derived CDR1 and CDR2 are MDHEN and SYDVKM.

In this sample, this clone turned up once. The gene calls are TRBV5-5 and TRBJ1-2; D not certain. Deletions cut 5 bases from V and 4 bases from J, with 12 bases between. CDR3 length equals 13 residues. Germline V CDR1 and CDR2: SGHKS, YYEKEE (reference sequence). For the CDR3, the DNA is TGTGCCAGCAGGCGTGGACTGGGCTATGGCTACACCTTC. Its translation: CASRRGLGYGYTF.

This clone was seen more than once but under ten times. The J gene is TRBJ1-5, the V gene TRBV7-2; a possible D gene is TRBD1 (5 bases). V was shortened by 5 bases and J by 5 bases, with 28 bases between the two germline ends. The CDR3 extends over 19 amino acids. Germline V gene data show CDR1 as SGHTA and CDR2 as FQGNSA. CDR3 in DNA: TGTGCCAGCAGCCAAGAGGCATCAGGGTCCGAGAGAAAGCATCAGCCCCAGCATTTT. This translates into CASSQEASGSERKHQPQHF.

This clone was recorded a few times. The chain is built from TRBV9 and TRBJ1-5; D is possibly TRBD1 (5 bases). This CDR3 region has 13 residues. Trimming cost V 2 bases and J 7 bases, with 10 bases left between them. Per germline, CDR1 SGDLS and CDR2 YYNGEE. The CDR3 DNA reads as TGTGCCAGCAGCGTTTCAGGGTCCCAGCCCCAGCATTTT. Its protein is CASSVSGSQPQHF.